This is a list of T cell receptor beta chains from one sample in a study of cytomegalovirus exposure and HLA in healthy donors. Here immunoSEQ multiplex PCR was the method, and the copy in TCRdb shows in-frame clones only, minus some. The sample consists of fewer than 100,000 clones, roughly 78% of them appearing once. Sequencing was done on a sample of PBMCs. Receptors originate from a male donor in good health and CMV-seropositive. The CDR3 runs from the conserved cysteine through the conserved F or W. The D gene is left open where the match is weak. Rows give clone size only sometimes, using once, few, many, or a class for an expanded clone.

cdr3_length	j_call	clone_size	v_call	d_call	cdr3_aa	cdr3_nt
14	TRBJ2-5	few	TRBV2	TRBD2	CASSAGGPPETQYF	TGTGCCAGCTCGGCGGGGGGGCCCCCAGAGACCCAGTACTTC
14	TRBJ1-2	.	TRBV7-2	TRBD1	CASSLHRTGNGYTF	TGTGCCAGCAGCCTACATCGGACAGGGAATGGCTACACCTTC
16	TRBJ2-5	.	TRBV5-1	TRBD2	CASSSRLAGSLETQYF	TGCGCCAGCAGTTCTCGACTAGCGGGGTCCCTCGAGACCCAGTACTTC
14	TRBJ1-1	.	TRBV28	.	CATVPREWDTEAFF	TGTGCCACAGTTCCCAGGGAATGGGACACTGAAGCTTTCTTT
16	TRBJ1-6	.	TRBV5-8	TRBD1	CASSQGDRLKGSPLHF	TGTGCCAGCAGCCAGGGGGACAGACTGAAAGGTTCACCCCTCCACTTT
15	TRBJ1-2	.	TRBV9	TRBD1	CASSVATGGPYGYTF	TGTGCCAGCAGCGTAGCTACAGGGGGGCCCTATGGCTACACCTTC
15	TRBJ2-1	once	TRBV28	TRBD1	CASSSTGESYNEQFF	TGTGCCAGCAGTTCGACAGGGGAATCCTACAATGAGCAGTTCTTC
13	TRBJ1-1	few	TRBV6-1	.	CASSEQGNTEAFF	TGTGCCAGCAGTGAGCAGGGGAACACTGAAGCTTTCTTT
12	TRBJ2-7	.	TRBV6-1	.	CASSESTYEQYF	TGTGCCAGCAGTGAATCCACCTACGAGCAGTACTTC
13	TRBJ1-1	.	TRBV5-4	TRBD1	CASSLGQDTEAFF	TGTGCCAGCAGCCTGGGACAGGACACTGAAGCTTTCTTT
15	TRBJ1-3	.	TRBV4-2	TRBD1	CASSQGDRGGNTIYF	TGTGCCAGCAGCCAAGGAGACAGGGGTGGAAACACCATATATTTT
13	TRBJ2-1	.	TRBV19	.	CASSSGIHNEQFF	TGTGCCAGTAGTTCCGGGATTCACAATGAGCAGTTCTTC
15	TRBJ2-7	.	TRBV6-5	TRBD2	CASIPRLAGKYEQYF	TGTGCCAGCATACCCAGGCTAGCGGGGAAATACGAGCAGTACTTC
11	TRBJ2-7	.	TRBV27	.	CASSSTYEQYF	TGTGCCAGCAGTTCCACCTACGAGCAGTACTTC